The subject of this entry is one T cell receptor beta chain. This CDR3 has 14 amino acids. Germline values: CDR1 SGHAT, CDR2 FQDESV (reference sequence). Losses at the gene ends were 6 bases for V and 5 bases for J; bases not matched to a gene: 7. Seattle cases were enrolled at active infection and followed longitudinally. In the authors' methods: For nucleated cells, counts were estimated from reference gene primer amplification. Some clones are missing from TCRdb's copy, which holds only in-frame ones; the method was immunoSEQ multiplex PCR. The DNA was the basis for D and trimming; V, J and clone size are from that table. The table shows some 400,000 clones, with approximately 89% occurring only once. This sample stems from a study of blood T cell repertoires in COVID-19. Study-level information: Acute-phase and convalescent COVID-19 samples originated in the United States, Italy and Spain. The analysed material was cDNA or gDNA that came from T cells, B-cell-depleted T cells, or PBMCs.

The chain is built from TRBV11-1 and TRBJ2-3; 8 nucleotides line up with TRBD1. This sequence was found in a woman in her thirties with COVID-19, enrolled during active disease. The sample consisted of peripheral blood. DNA for the CDR3: TGTGCCAGCAGTTTTAGACAGGGGAAAGATACGCAGTATTTT. It yields the protein CASSFRQGKDTQYF. The complete variable domain, with remaining parts taken from reference TRBV11-1 and TRBJ2-3, reads EAEVAQSPRYKITEKSQAVAFWCDPISGHATLYWYRQILGQGPELLVQFQDESVVDDSQLPKDRFSAERLKGVDSTLKIQPAELGDSAMYLCASSFRQGKDTQYFGPGTRLTVL.